This passage covers 18 T cell receptor beta chains from one sample sequenced in a study of T cell responses to AZD1222 COVID-19 vaccine. Sequencing used immunoSEQ multiplex PCR; TCRdb keeps in-frame clones, though not all of them. The sample includes 250,000 to 300,000 clones, 85% to 95% of them seen just once. This sample comprised peripheral blood, obtained 28 days after the second AZD1222 dose. The receptors here all came from an adult who received the AZD1222 COVID-19 vaccine.

J is TRBJ2-7 and V is TRBV2, with TRBD1 matching 11 bases. The CDR3 totals 15 residues. V shed 4 bases and J 2 bases; nucleotides not matched to a gene: 4. Germline V CDR1 and CDR2: SNHLY, FYNNEI. The CDR3 spells CASSAGTGGTYEQYF. The DNA of the CDR3 is TGTGCCAGCAGTGCCGGGACAGGGGGAACCTACGAGCAGTACTTC. The full variable domain, rest sourced from reference TRBV2 and TRBJ2-7, is EPEVTQTPSHQVTQMGQEVILRCVPISNHLYFYWYRQILGQKVEFLVSFYNNEISEKSEIFDDQFSVERPDGSNFTLKIRSTKLEDSAMYFCASSAGTGGTYEQYFGPGTRLTVT.

The chain combines TRBV10-3 with TRBJ1-6, with 9 bases lining up with TRBD1. The germline gives CDR1 ENHRY, CDR2 SYGVKD. The CDR3 spans 14 residues. Unmatched junction bases numbered 11, after V lost 10 bases and J lost 10 bases. CDR3 in amino acids: CANSGQGTGSPLHF. The CDR3 DNA follows: TGTGCCAACTCGGGACAGGGAACGGGGTCACCCCTCCACTTT.

Written as DNA, the CDR3 is TGTGCCAGCAGTTTATCGGTTAAGGGGGCTTATCTAAGTGGCTACACCTTC. Its translation is CASSLSVKGAYLSGYTF. The chain is built from TRBV27 and TRBJ1-2, with 7 bases that match TRBD1. After removal of 0 bases from V and 7 bases from J, the junction contained 14 bases not matched to a gene. Germline lookup yields CDR1 MNHEY and CDR2 SMNVEV (reference sequence). The CDR3 runs 17 residues.

The rearrangement joins TRBV18 to TRBJ2-4; D perhaps matches TRBD2 (6 bases). This CDR3 contains 15 residues. V gave up 6 bases and J gave up 7 bases, with 19 bases separating them. Germline V gene data show CDR1 as KGHSH and CDR2 as LQKENI. Here the CDR3 DNA reads TGTGCCAGCTCGCCCCAACGGACTGGGGGGAACATTCAGTACTTC. It translates to CASSPQRTGGNIQYF. The variable domain in full, with the rest retrieved from reference TRBV18 and TRBJ2-4, is NAGVMQNPRHLVRRRGQEARLRCSPMKGHSHVYWYRQLPEEGLKFMVYLQKENIIDESGMPKERFSAEFPKEGPSILRIQQVVRGDSAAYFCASSPQRTGGNIQYFGAGTRLSVL.

The chain is built from TRBV21-1 and TRBJ1-5. TRBV21-1 is described as a pseudogene. The CDR3 runs 16 residues. DNA of the CDR3: TGTGCCAGCGGCCTTTGGGAAGGGACCGAAAATCAGCCCCAGCATTTT. This encodes CASGLWEGTENQPQHF.

This chain joins TRBV11-2 and TRBJ2-7, with TRBD1 identical over 7 bases. This CDR3 is 18 amino acids long. Losses at the gene ends were 1 base for V and 9 bases for J; bases not matched to a gene: 21. CDR1 and CDR2 (germline): SGHAT, FQNNGV. DNA for the CDR3: TGTGCCAGCAGCTTAGCGATACAGGGGCGGCGCGCAACGAAGAGGCAGTACTTC. It yields the protein CASSLAIQGRRATKRQYF.

The DNA of the CDR3 is TGTGCCAGCAGCCAAAACAGTGGGTACGAGCAGTACTTC. Its translation is CASSQNSGYEQYF. This chain links TRBV27 with TRBJ2-7, with D unresolved. This CDR3 is built from 13 residues. The germline V gene has CDR1 MNHEY and CDR2 SMNVEV (reference sequence). Trimming shortened V by 6 bases and J by 4 bases, and 13 bases separated the two germline ends.

The chain combines TRBV19 with TRBJ2-1; 9 bases match TRBD2. There are 14 residues in the CDR3. CDR1 is LNHDA, CDR2 SQIVND, per germline (reference sequence). Losses at the gene ends were 1 base for V and 9 bases for J; bases not matched to a gene: 4. CDR3: CASSIGGGAPEQFF. Written as DNA, the CDR3 is TGTGCCAGTAGTATAGGCGGGGGGGCCCCTGAGCAGTTCTTC.

The V call is TRBV6-5, the J call TRBJ1-1; D not certain. The V end lost 2 bases, the J end lost 1 base, and 8 bases lay between the germline ends. Per germline, CDR1 MNHEY and CDR2 SVGAGI. The CDR3 length is 14 residues. DNA of the CDR3: TGTGCCAGCAGTTACATCGACCCGAACACTGAAGCTTTCTTT. Its protein product is CASSYIDPNTEAFF.

This clone was seen once. This chain connects TRBV7-2 to TRBJ2-2; 7 bases match TRBD2. Unmatched junction bases numbered 2, after V lost 1 base and J lost 3 bases. The CDR3 length is 15 residues. Germline CDR1 reads SGHTA; CDR2 reads FQGNSA. Here the CDR3 DNA reads TGTGCCAGCAGCTTAGTGGCGGGAGACACCGGGGAGCTGTTTTTT. Translating it yields CASSLVAGDTGELFF.

The chain recombines TRBV7-3 with TRBJ2-4; tentatively, D is TRBD1 (5 bases). Germline-derived CDR1 and CDR2 are SGHTA and FQGTGA. The CDR3 covers 13 residues. Trimming pared 4 bases from V and 8 bases from J, leaving 12 bases between. DNA of the CDR3: TGTGCCAGCAGCTCCCAGGGTGGGGACATTCAGTACTTC. It yields the protein CASSSQGGDIQYF.

The chain carries TRBV18 and TRBJ2-7; no clear D. The CDR3 consists of 13 residues. The ends were cut back, 6 bases at V and 0 bases at J, with 9 bases in the middle. The germline CDR1 and CDR2 sequences are KGHSH and LQKENI. In nucleotides, the CDR3 is TGTGCCAGCTCGCCTGGGGACTCCTACGAGCAGTACTTC. It encodes CASSPGDSYEQYF.

The chain carries TRBV11-1 and TRBJ1-5, with D unresolved. With 2 bases removed from V and 0 bases from J, the gap between germline ends came to 2 bases. Germline-derived CDR1 and CDR2 are SGHAT and FQDESV (reference sequence). The CDR3 length is 13 residues. The CDR3 is CASSLSSNQPQHF. CDR3 sequence (DNA): TGTGCCAGCAGCTTAAGTAGCAATCAGCCCCAGCATTTT. Full variable domain (outside the CDR3, taken from reference TRBV11-1 and TRBJ1-5): EAEVAQSPRYKITEKSQAVAFWCDPISGHATLYWYRQILGQGPELLVQFQDESVVDDSQLPKDRFSAERLKGVDSTLKIQPAELGDSAMYLCASSLSSNQPQHFGDGTRLSIL.

Concerning this clone: The junction differs from germline at one of its ends, possibly a read error. This rearrangement joins TRBV5-1 to TRBJ2-5; the D gene could be TRBD1 or TRBD2 (6 bases each). The CDR3 consists of 14 residues. The germline gives CDR1 SGHRS, CDR2 YFSETQ. Here the CDR3 reads CASSLGGAQGTQYF. The DNA for the CDR3 is TGCGCCAGCAGCTTGGGGGGGGCCCAAGGGACCCAGTACTTC.

This clone was counted once. The CDR3 sequence: CASSPGTGFYGYTF. Written as DNA, the CDR3 is TGTGCCAGCAGTCCGGGGACAGGGTTTTATGGCTACACCTTC. The V call is TRBV2, the J call TRBJ1-2; 9 nucleotides align to TRBD1. There are 14 residues in the CDR3. V shed 5 bases and J 5 bases; nucleotides not matched to a gene: 6. Looked up from germline, CDR1 is SNHLY and CDR2 is FYNNEI.

The gene calls are TRBV9 and TRBJ1-3; D ambiguous. The V gene's germline CDR1 is SGDLS and CDR2 YYNGEE. This CDR3 spans 13 amino acids. Trimming stripped 4 bases from V and 5 bases from J, with 10 bases between. The CDR3: CASSPGSRNTIYF. CDR3 in DNA: TGTGCCAGCAGCCCCGGGTCTAGAAACACCATATATTTT.

Points on this clone: Other DNA sequences in the same sample also yield this CDR3. V gene TRBV5-1 combines with J gene TRBJ2-1; 7 bases are a match to TRBD2. Germline trimming cut 0 bases from V and 0 bases from J; bases unmatched to any gene: 3. Germline CDR1 SGHRS, CDR2 YFSETQ. The CDR3 runs 16 residues. The CDR3 loop reads CASSLASGVSYNEQFF. The CDR3 bases are TGCGCCAGCAGCTTGGCAAGCGGGGTCTCCTACAATGAGCAGTTCTTC.

The chain joins TRBV5-1 to TRBJ1-1, with TRBD1 matching 7 bases. V trimming: 4 bases; J trimming: 3 bases; junction bases outside the gene matches: 6. The CDR3 is 14 amino acids. The V gene's germline CDR1 is SGHRS and CDR2 YFSETQ. In DNA form, the CDR3 reads TGCGCCAGCAGCGGGGACACAGGGGACACTGAAGCTTTCTTT. As protein: CASSGDTGDTEAFF.